This T cell receptor (beta chain) was recorded in a study of cytomegalovirus exposure and HLA in healthy donors. Comments on this clone: Its antigen is not identified.

V gave up 4 bases and J gave up 0 bases; unmatched junction bases: 3. Germline V lookup: CDR1 SGHRS, CDR2 YFSETQ. This CDR3 is built from 15 residues. Study results and caveats: A later look showed TCR association rates differing by HLA locus, highest for DRB1 and lowest for HLA-C. From TCR beta sequences, most subjects' HLA-A and HLA-B alleles were reportedly predicted accurately.

Primers included in the PCR were 60 Vbeta and 13 Jbeta primers. Libraries were prepared by immunoSEQ multiplex PCR; TCRdb keeps only in-frame clonotypes and omits some of them. Of some 91,000 clones in the sample, 86% were seen once. Source material: PBMCs. The sequence came from a man aged 25-40 years in good health and CMV-seropositive. The gene calls are TRBV5-1 and TRBJ2-2, with 7 bases identical to TRBD1. CDR3 residues: CASSRDSSNTGELFF. The CDR3, as DNA: TGCGCCAGCAGCAGGGACAGTTCGAACACCGGGGAGCTGTTTTTT.